This TCR beta chain was recorded in a study of blood T cells in healthy people across ages. Whole-study results and caveats: Greater diversity and more naive CD4+ cells were seen in long-lived donors than in aged donors. Age brought a roughly linear fall in TCR beta diversity measured per million T cells.

PCR was performed a second time for about 7 to 12 cycles using a sample-barcoded 5' primer and a J-beta primer mix. Each cDNA molecule received a tag from a template-switch adaptor that had 12 random nucleotides. From the 5' RACE reads, TCRdb called clonotypes with MiXCR, one entry per CDR3 protein. The table lists about 1.4 million distinct CDR3 sequences, approximately 59% of them singletons, with 6.5% to 8.5% in the top ten. CDR1 is LGHNA, CDR2 YNFKEQ, per germline. After removal of 1 base from V and 11 bases from J, the junction contained 4 bases not matched to a gene. This CDR3 contains 13 residues. This clonotype has a handful of counts. As yet, its antigen is unknown. Individuals who donated were healthy Caucasians from Russia aged roughly 6 to 90.

The sequence was obtained from a young man in good health. This chain links TRBV4-2 with TRBJ1-5; 8 bases fit TRBD1. Sample: blood. The CDR3 sequence is CASSQGQGASQHF. The CDR3 coding sequence is TGTGCCAGCAGCCAAGGGCAGGGGGCTTCCCAGCATTTT.